The 28 T cell receptor beta chains below were found in one sample sequenced in a study of cytomegalovirus exposure and HLA in healthy donors. The PCR made use of 60 Vbeta and 13 Jbeta primers. Assay: immunoSEQ multiplex PCR; the TCRdb copy retains only in-frame clones and omits some. The sample has 95,000 to 110,000 clones; over 75% are singletons. Sequencing was performed on PBMCs. The receptors originated from a man younger than 45 in good health and CMV-seronegative.

The genes are TRBV5-1 and TRBJ2-3; D may be TRBD1 (6 bases). CDR1 and CDR2 (germline): SGHRS, YFSETQ. The germline V and J ends were trimmed by 5 bases and 6 bases, with 28 bases remaining between them. This CDR3 is built from 18 residues. In DNA, the CDR3 is TGCGCCAGCAGACCTGTCGCCGAGTTGATCAGGGGCGGGGATACGCAGTATTTT. This translates into CASRPVAELIRGGDTQYF. Complete variable domain (other parts from reference TRBV5-1 and TRBJ2-3): KAGVTQTPRYLIKTRGQQVTLSCSPISGHRSVSWYQQTPGQGLQFLFEYFSETQRNKGNFPGRFSGRQFSNSRSEMNVSTLELGDSALYLCASRPVAELIRGGDTQYFGPGTRLTVL.

The rearrangement uses TRBV7-2 and TRBJ2-1, with TRBD2 matching over 11 bases. The CDR3 extends over 16 amino acids. CDR1 is SGHTA, CDR2 FQGNSA, per germline. With V trimmed by 1 base and J by 7 bases, 6 bases remained unmatched. The CDR3 loop is CASSLELAGVRNEQFF. DNA of the CDR3: TGTGCCAGCAGCTTAGAACTAGCGGGAGTTAGAAATGAGCAGTTCTTC.

V usage is TRBV15 and J usage is TRBJ2-7; a possible D gene is TRBD1 (5 bases). The CDR3 is made up of 14 amino acids. Trimming pared 4 bases from V and 2 bases from J, leaving 12 bases between. Germline loops: CDR1 LNHNV, CDR2 YYDKDF (reference sequence). The CDR3 loop is CATSIGAETYEQYF. The CDR3 nucleotides are TGTGCCACCAGCATAGGGGCTGAAACCTACGAGCAGTACTTC.

This sequence joins TRBV5-6 and TRBJ1-2; D gene uncertain. V was clipped by 0 bases and J by 1 base, with 4 bases between them. CDR3 length: 13 amino acids. Germline loops: CDR1 SGHDT, CDR2 YYEEEE. The CDR3 region is CASSLGSNYGYTF. The CDR3 coding sequence is TGTGCCAGCAGCTTGGGCAGTAACTATGGCTACACCTTC.

The chain is built from TRBV4-1 and TRBJ2-7; TRBD2 matches at 7 bases. CDR1 is MGHRA and CDR2 is YSYEKL in the germline V gene. The CDR3 extends over 16 amino acids. The J segment lost 0 bases and the V segment lost 0 bases, leaving 5 bases of the junction unmatched. CDR3: CASSQDLRGYSYEQYF. The CDR3 coding sequence is TGCGCCAGCAGCCAAGATTTGCGGGGGTACTCCTACGAGCAGTACTTC.

This chain uses TRBV27 with TRBJ1-1, with 9 bases matching TRBD1. The CDR3 has 13 residues. V lost 6 bases to trimming and J lost 3 bases; unmatched junction nucleotides: 2. Germline CDR1 MNHEY, CDR2 SMNVEV (reference sequence). CDR3 amino acids: CASSWTGDTEAFF. DNA of the CDR3: TGTGCCAGCAGCTGGACAGGGGACACTGAAGCTTTCTTT.

This clone was seen a few times. CDR3 sequence reads: CASSDPPYEQYF. The CDR3 region has the DNA TGTGCCAGCAGTGATCCTCCCTACGAGCAGTACTTC. The V gene is TRBV6-1, the J gene TRBJ2-7; D not resolved. The CDR3 contains 12 residues. Germline V gives CDR1 MNHNS, CDR2 SASEGT. V was shortened by 3 bases and J by 2 bases, with 5 bases between the two germline ends.

The chain joins TRBV30 to TRBJ1-2; D possibly corresponds to TRBD1 (5 bases). The CDR3 has 18 amino acids. Germline V gene sequence: CDR1 GTSNPN, CDR2 SVGIG (reference sequence). V was pared by 5 bases and J by 1 base, with 26 bases between. CDR3 sequence (DNA): TGTGCCTGGGGGGCAGCCCGGCCGGGCCCCCGATTTAACTATGGCTACACCTTC. It translates to CAWGAARPGPRFNYGYTF.

The genes are TRBV25-1 and TRBJ1-1; perhaps TRBD1 as D (5 bases). The germline gives CDR1 MGHDK, CDR2 SYGVNS. Trimming stripped 2 bases from V and 2 bases from J, with 15 bases between. CDR3 size: 16 residues. The CDR3 DNA is TGTGCCAGCAGTGAAAGGGGCGGGACGGATAACACTGAAGCTTTCTTT. Protein product: CASSERGGTDNTEAFF.

As DNA, the CDR3 is TGCGCCAGCAGCCCAGCTAGCGTTAGCTCCTACAATGAGCAGTTCTTC. This gives the protein CASSPASVSSYNEQFF. The gene calls are TRBV4-1 and TRBJ2-1, with D possibly TRBD2 on 6 matching bases. The CDR3 sequence is 16 residues long. Trimming took 4 bases from V and 0 from J, leaving 13 bases between them. CDR1 and CDR2 (germline): MGHRA, YSYEKL.

The J gene is TRBJ1-1, the V gene TRBV6-5, with D possibly being TRBD1 (5 bases). Germline CDR1 MNHEY, CDR2 SVGAGI. V lost 4 bases to trimming and J lost 0 bases, with 15 bases between them. The CDR3 sequence is 16 residues long. CDR3 region: CASSSTPRVMNTEAFF. CDR3 DNA: TGTGCCAGCAGTTCCACACCCAGGGTCATGAACACTGAAGCTTTCTTT.

The gene calls are TRBV5-1 and TRBJ2-3; perhaps TRBD2 as D (6 bases). CDR3 length: 14 residues. V lost 6 bases to trimming and J lost 0 bases, with 11 bases between them. Germline V CDR1 and CDR2: SGHRS, YFSETQ. CDR3 amino acids: CASTGGLSTDTQYF. The CDR3 nucleotides are TGCGCCAGCACAGGAGGGCTTAGCACAGATACGCAGTATTTT.

The chain combines TRBV10-3 with TRBJ2-7; 10 nucleotides match TRBD1. Germline values: CDR1 ENHRY, CDR2 SYGVKD. CDR3 length: 17 amino acids. The V segment lost 1 base and the J segment 0 bases; nucleotides outside the gene matches: 6. CDR3 region: CAISELTGGLGSYEQYF. The DNA for the CDR3 is TGTGCCATCAGTGAGTTGACAGGGGGCTTAGGCTCCTACGAGCAGTACTTC.

The chain joins TRBV4-1 to TRBJ1-3; the D gene is possibly TRBD1 (6 bases). Between the trimmed V and J ends, which lost 0 bases and 1 base, there was a span of 13 bases. Germline CDR1 and CDR2: MGHRA and YSYEKL. This CDR3 has 17 residues. The CDR3 DNA follows: TGCGCCAGCAGCCAAGAAACCGGGACATCATCTGGAAACACCATATATTTT. As protein: CASSQETGTSSGNTIYF.

The rearrangement joins TRBV28 to TRBJ1-2; D is undetermined. The ends were cut back, 4 bases at V and 4 bases at J, with 13 bases in the middle. The CDR3 spans 14 residues. Germline CDR1 MDHEN, CDR2 SYDVKM. CDR3 in amino acids: CASSSPGSPYGYTF. CDR3 nucleotide sequence: TGTGCCAGCAGTTCCCCTGGGAGCCCCTATGGCTACACCTTC.

The chain is built from TRBV27 and TRBJ2-6; D not resolved. The germline V gene has CDR1 MNHEY and CDR2 SMNVEV (reference sequence). The CDR3 length is 14 residues. With 2 bases removed from V and 0 bases from J, the gap between germline ends came to 2 bases. CDR3 amino acids: CASSLLSGANVLTF. The CDR3 bases are TGTGCCAGCAGTTTACTCTCTGGGGCCAACGTCCTGACTTTC.

This rearrangement joins TRBV19 to TRBJ1-6; D possibly corresponds to TRBD1 (6 bases). The CDR3 covers 14 residues. V lost 7 bases to trimming and J lost 10 bases, with 17 bases between them. The germline V gene has CDR1 LNHDA and CDR2 SQIVND (reference sequence). CDR3: CASTLGGARSPLHF. In DNA form, the CDR3 reads TGTGCCAGTACCCTCGGGGGGGCAAGGTCACCCCTCCACTTT. Drawing the rest from reference TRBV19 and TRBJ1-6, the complete variable domain is DGGITQSPKYLFRKEGQNVTLSCEQNLNHDAMYWYRQDPGQGLRLIYYSQIVNDFQKGDIAEGYSVSREKKESFPLTVTSAQKNPTAFYLCASTLGGARSPLHFGNGTRLTVT.

The CDR3 DNA reads TGTGCCAGCAGCGGTCCGTGGACTAGCGGGAGGAACGCCTACAATGAGCAGTTCTTC. Its translation is CASSGPWTSGRNAYNEQFF. This chain uses TRBV9 with TRBJ2-1; 14 nucleotides match TRBD2. Germline V CDR1 and CDR2: SGDLS, YYNGEE. After removal of 3 bases from V and 2 bases from J, the junction contained 10 bases not matched to a gene. The CDR3 is made up of 19 amino acids. Full variable domain (missing parts from reference TRBV9 and TRBJ2-1): DSGVTQTPKHLITATGQRVTLRCSPRSGDLSVYWYQQSLDQGLQFLIQYYNGEERAKGNILERFSAQQFPDLHSELNLSSLELGDSALYFCASSGPWTSGRNAYNEQFFGPGTRLTVL.

J is TRBJ2-7 and V is TRBV30; D gene unclear. Germline assignment: CDR1 GTSNPN and CDR2 SVGIG (reference sequence). V lost 2 bases and J lost 5, with 10 bases in between. The CDR3 length is 12 residues. CDR3 DNA sequence: TGTGCCTGGAGTTTCACCATAGACGAGCAGTACTTC. This gives the protein CAWSFTIDEQYF.

This chain joins TRBV2 and TRBJ2-3, with 8 bases fitting TRBD1. The germline V gene has CDR1 SNHLY and CDR2 FYNNEI. Trimming took 7 bases from V and 3 from J; bases not matched to a gene: 6. This CDR3 has 14 residues. The CDR3 coding sequence is TGTGCCAGCATCCGGACAGGGAGGACAGATACGCAGTATTTT. It encodes CASIRTGRTDTQYF. The complete variable domain, with remaining parts taken from reference TRBV2 and TRBJ2-3, reads EPEVTQTPSHQVTQMGQEVILRCVPISNHLYFYWYRQILGQKVEFLVSFYNNEISEKSEIFDDQFSVERPDGSNFTLKIRSTKLEDSAMYFCASIRTGRTDTQYFGPGTRLTVL.

Notes on this clone: Other DNA sequences within the sample encode an identical CDR3. V usage is TRBV25-1 and J usage is TRBJ2-7; no definite D call. Germline lookup yields CDR1 MGHDK and CDR2 SYGVNS. The CDR3 spans 11 residues. With 4 bases removed from V and 4 bases from J, the gap between germline ends came to 5 bases. The CDR3 loop is CASSVTYEQYF. CDR3 nucleotide sequence: TGTGCCAGCAGTGTTACTTACGAGCAGTACTTC.

The rearrangement uses TRBV30 and TRBJ1-2, with 7 bases identical to TRBD1. The V gene end was trimmed by 4 bases and the J gene end by 4 bases; junction bases not matched to a gene: 6. The CDR3 runs to 13 residues. The germline V gene encodes CDR1 GTSNPN and CDR2 SVGIG (reference sequence). CDR3 in DNA: TGTGCCTGGACAGAACAGGGGATCTATGGCTACACCTTC. It yields the protein CAWTEQGIYGYTF.

This clone came up a few times. This rearrangement joins TRBV5-1 to TRBJ2-2, with D uncertain. With 0 bases removed from V and 1 base from J, the gap between germline ends came to 4 bases. This CDR3 comprises 14 residues. Germline lookup yields CDR1 SGHRS and CDR2 YFSETQ. Here the CDR3 DNA reads TGCGCCAGCAGCTTGGCGGGGAACACCGGGGAGCTGTTTTTT. This sequence encodes CASSLAGNTGELFF.

J is TRBJ2-7 and V is TRBV29-1, with D tentatively TRBD2 (5 bases). Germline CDR1 SQVTM, CDR2 ANQGSEA. V lost 5 bases and J lost 5, with 7 bases in between. This CDR3 comprises 10 residues. The CDR3 nucleotides read TGCAGCGTTAGAGCGGACGAGCAGTACTTC. Protein: CSVRADEQYF.

The chain is built from TRBV4-2 and TRBJ2-7; D remains unclear. From germline, CDR1 is LGHNA and CDR2 YNFKEQ. The CDR3 runs to 15 residues. Trimming left V 2 bases short and J 2 bases short, with 13 bases between. This CDR3 reads CASSQRSGPTYEQYF. The CDR3 DNA reads TGTGCCAGCAGCCAAAGGTCAGGTCCTACCTACGAGCAGTACTTC.

This rearrangement joins TRBV6-1 to TRBJ2-7; 7 nucleotides agree with TRBD1. Trimming at V came to 8 bases and at J to 3 bases, leaving 13 bases not matched to a gene. Germline-derived CDR1 and CDR2 are MNHNS and SASEGT. CDR3 size: 15 residues. In DNA, the CDR3 is TGTGCCAGCTCTAATACAGGGGCAATAGGCTACGAGCAGTACTTC. Translation gives CASSNTGAIGYEQYF.

This chain connects TRBV11-2 to TRBJ2-5, with 9 bases matching TRBD2. Looked up from germline, CDR1 is SGHAT and CDR2 is FQNNGV. The V gene end was trimmed by 5 bases and the J gene end by 3 bases; junction bases not matched to a gene: 10. This CDR3 contains 16 residues. CDR3 DNA sequence: TGTGCCAGCAGCCAGGGGCTAGCGGGGAGAGAAGAGACCCAGTACTTC. Its translation is CASSQGLAGREETQYF.

V usage is TRBV28 and J usage is TRBJ2-7, with D possibly TRBD2 on 6 matching bases. V lost 1 base to trimming and J lost 6 bases, with 10 bases between them. CDR3 size: 13 residues. Germline-derived CDR1 and CDR2 are MDHEN and SYDVKM. In DNA, the CDR3 is TGTGCCAGCAGTTTATTGCGGGGTCCCGAGCAGTACTTC. Its protein product is CASSLLRGPEQYF.